What follows are 26 T cell receptor beta chains derived from one specimen sequenced in a study of a mutant IDH1 vaccine in newly diagnosed glioma. Here immunoSEQ multiplex PCR was the method, and the copy in TCRdb shows in-frame clones only, minus some. The sample has about 50,000 clones; approximately 71% are singletons. What these receptors recognize is not known. Time point specified: week 47, end of study. Topical imiquimod accompanied each vaccine dose, which consisted of 300 ug of mutant IDH1 20-mer peptide. This sample comprised PBMCs, obtained from a glioma patient whose treatment included an IDH1 peptide vaccine. Receptors originate from a man in his forties or fifties with glioma.

This clone showed up just once. This chain links TRBV11-1 with TRBJ2-3; 9 bases match TRBD1. Trimming cost V 4 bases and J 3 bases; bases outside gene matches: 2. This CDR3 has 14 amino acids. The germline V gene has CDR1 SGHAT and CDR2 FQDESV (reference sequence). The DNA of the CDR3 is TGTGCCAGCAGCTCCGGGACAGGGACAGATACGCAGTATTTT. Its protein is CASSSGTGTDTQYF.

CDR3 DNA sequence: TGTGCCAGCAGCTTAAAGGCGGGGGCTGACACCGGGGAGCTGTTTTTT. Encoded protein: CASSLKAGADTGELFF. This chain connects TRBV11-3 to TRBJ2-2; D is possibly TRBD2 (7 bases). CDR1 is SGHNT and CDR2 is YENEEA in the germline V gene. Trimming shortened V by 2 bases and J by 3 bases, and 13 bases separated the two germline ends. The CDR3 spans 16 residues.

In its sample, this clone was seen a few times. The rearrangement joins TRBV7-2 to TRBJ1-5, with a possible D match to TRBD1 (6 bases). Per germline, CDR1 SGHTA and CDR2 FQGNSA. The CDR3 contains 16 residues. V gave up 4 bases and J gave up 3 bases, with 16 bases separating them. CDR3 loop: CASSWTGGGVNQPQHF. In nucleotides, the CDR3 is TGTGCCAGCAGCTGGACGGGAGGGGGAGTCAATCAGCCCCAGCATTTT.

This clone was observed a handful of times. The identical CDR3 is also encoded by other nucleotide sequences in the sample. The chain combines TRBV6-1 with TRBJ1-1; 7 bases are a match to TRBD1. The CDR3 totals 13 residues. Germline CDR1 and CDR2: MNHNS and SASEGT. V shed 6 bases and J 1 base; nucleotides not matched to a gene: 2. CDR3 DNA: TGTGCCAGCAGCGGACAGGAGAACACTGAAGCTTTCTTT. Translating it yields CASSGQENTEAFF.

The V gene is TRBV15, the J gene TRBJ2-7; TRBD1 might be the D (5 bases). The germline CDR1 and CDR2 sequences are LNHNV and YYDKDF (reference sequence). V lost 0 bases, J lost 5 bases, and 14 bases lay in between. The CDR3 has 15 residues. This chain's CDR3 is CATSRDVGDNNEQYF. The CDR3 DNA reads TGTGCCACCAGCAGAGATGTAGGGGATAACAACGAGCAGTACTTC.

The V gene is TRBV7-6, the J gene TRBJ1-4, with D maybe TRBD1 (6 bases). Germline-derived CDR1 and CDR2 are SGHVS and FNYEAQ. V was clipped by 5 bases and J by 5 bases, with 18 bases between them. The CDR3 totals 16 residues. CDR3 in DNA: TGTGCCAGCAGCCCAATGGGCCGACAGGCGAATGAAAAACTGTTTTTT. Translation gives CASSPMGRQANEKLFF.

The chain links TRBV5-1 to TRBJ1-1; D not resolved. Trimming stripped 1 base from V and 3 bases from J, with 7 bases between. CDR1 and CDR2 from the germline V gene are SGHRS and YFSETQ. The CDR3 is 13 amino acids. As DNA, the CDR3 is TGCGCCAGCAGCTTGACAGAAGACACTGAAGCTTTCTTT. Its translation is CASSLTEDTEAFF.

J is TRBJ1-6 and V is TRBV9; D is undetermined. The CDR3 contains 14 residues. Trimming took off 1 base at V and 8 bases at J, with 10 bases between the two ends. Germline V lookup: CDR1 SGDLS, CDR2 YYNGEE. CDR3 loop: CASSVKSGDSPLHF. For the CDR3, the DNA is TGTGCCAGCAGCGTAAAGTCGGGAGATTCACCCCTCCACTTT.

The V gene is TRBV6-1, the J gene TRBJ2-2; D not resolved. Germline values: CDR1 MNHNS, CDR2 SASEGT. V lost 7 bases and J lost 3, with 9 bases in between. The CDR3 has 13 residues. CDR3 sequence: CASKMRYTGELFF. The CDR3 coding sequence is TGTGCCAGCAAGATGAGATACACCGGGGAGCTGTTTTTT.

The table lists this clone with a few counts. CDR3 bases: TGTGCCAGCAGCTCGAGCCTTCTAGCGGGGGAATACAATGAGCAGTTCTTC. It specifies CASSSSLLAGEYNEQFF. The V call is TRBV9, the J call TRBJ2-1, with 10 bases that match TRBD2. This CDR3 contains 17 residues. Germline V gene sequence: CDR1 SGDLS, CDR2 YYNGEE. V shed 4 bases, J shed 4 bases, and the junction held 11 bases outside the gene matches.

This chain connects TRBV5-4 to TRBJ2-7, with 14 bases matching TRBD2. Trimming at V came to 0 bases and at J to 0 bases, leaving 5 bases not matched to a gene. This CDR3 contains 18 residues. The V gene's germline CDR1 is SGHNT and CDR2 YYREEE (reference sequence). CDR3 bases: TGTGCCAGCAGCTTGGGCGGGACTAGCGGGGGCTTCTCCTACGAGCAGTACTTC. This gives the protein CASSLGGTSGGFSYEQYF.

This clone was observed a handful of times. The J gene is TRBJ1-4, the V gene TRBV2; a weak D match, TRBD1 (5 bases). Germline V CDR1 and CDR2: SNHLY, FYNNEI. This CDR3 contains 13 residues. V was pared by 5 bases and J by 8 bases, with 12 bases between. DNA of the CDR3: TGTGCCAGCAGTAAAGGGGTGTACGAAAAACTGTTTTTT. It is translated as CASSKGVYEKLFF.

The V gene is TRBV12-5, the J gene TRBJ2-1; 11 positions agree with TRBD1. Germline V gives CDR1 LGHNT, CDR2 FRNRAP. V lost 5 bases, J lost 8 bases, and 8 bases stayed unmatched. The CDR3 totals 15 residues. The CDR3 bases are TGTGCTAGTGGTCTAGGACAGGGGGCAATCGATGAGCAGTTCTTC. Encoded protein: CASGLGQGAIDEQFF.

This clone turned up a few times. For the CDR3, the DNA is TGTGCCAGCAGCCGGCTGGGAGGCTACACCTTC. Translation gives CASSRLGGYTF. This chain joins TRBV6-1 and TRBJ1-2; D is unresolved. CDR1 and CDR2 from the germline V gene are MNHNS and SASEGT. V lost 6 bases and J 8 bases, leaving 10 bases between the germline ends. This CDR3 has 11 amino acids.

The gene calls are TRBV27 and TRBJ2-5; 9 nucleotides match TRBD1. The trim removed 5 bases at V and 5 bases at J, leaving 18 bases unmatched. There are 18 residues in the CDR3. In germline, CDR1 is MNHEY, CDR2 SMNVEV (reference sequence). This chain's CDR3 is CASSPYTRTGELRETQYF. The CDR3 DNA reads TGTGCCAGCAGTCCGTATACCAGGACAGGGGAGCTGCGGGAGACCCAGTACTTC.

The chain uses TRBV5-6 and TRBJ1-2; 7 bases align to TRBD1. The CDR3 spans 14 residues. CDR1 and CDR2 from the germline V gene are SGHDT and YYEEEE. J lost 2 bases, V lost 0 bases, and 1 base had no gene match. CDR3 nucleotides: TGTGCCAGCAGCTTGGAGGGGGCGAACTATGGCTACACCTTC. Its protein is CASSLEGANYGYTF.

This clone is a singleton in its sample. This rearrangement joins TRBV20-1 to TRBJ2-7; no clear D. The CDR3 runs to 11 residues. V was clipped by 1 base and J by 10 bases, with 11 bases between them. CDR1 and CDR2 from the germline V gene are DFQATT and SNEGSKA (reference sequence). The CDR3: CSARGRADQYF. As DNA, the CDR3 is TGCAGTGCTAGAGGACGTGCGGATCAGTACTTC.

This chain uses TRBV4-1 with TRBJ1-1, with D possibly TRBD1 on 5 matching bases. Germline V gives CDR1 MGHRA, CDR2 YSYEKL. The CDR3 runs 16 residues. Deletions cut 1 base from V and 1 base from J, with 13 bases between. The CDR3 loop is CASSQVGGSGNTEAFF. The CDR3 DNA sequence: TGCGCCAGCAGCCAAGTGGGGGGGTCCGGGAACACTGAAGCTTTCTTT.

V and J are TRBV5-1 and TRBJ1-4; 10 positions agree with TRBD1. Germline V gene data show CDR1 as SGHRS and CDR2 as YFSETQ. CDR3 length: 15 residues. The V and J ends lost 3 bases and 4 bases, in that order; junction bases with no gene match: 3. The CDR3 region is CASSWGQGINEKLFF. For the CDR3, the DNA is TGCGCCAGCAGCTGGGGACAGGGGATTAATGAAAAACTGTTTTTT.

The chain couples TRBV7-8 to TRBJ1-2; D not resolved. The CDR3 totals 14 residues. Trimming shortened V by 5 bases and J by 8 bases, and 18 bases separated the two germline ends. Germline V gene lookup returns CDR1 SGHVS and CDR2 FQNEAQ. The CDR3 DNA reads TGTGCCAGCAGCCCCGGACCAGACCCAGAGGGCTACACCTTC. Encoded protein: CASSPGPDPEGYTF.

This clone was found a few times. The chain uses TRBV6-6 and TRBJ1-1, with D tentatively TRBD1 (6 bases). CDR1 MNHNY and CDR2 SVGAGI come from the germline V gene (reference sequence). CDR3 size: 15 residues. Trimming left V 0 bases short and J 1 base short, with 9 bases between. This CDR3 is CASSYSQGGNTEAFF. The CDR3 DNA is TGTGCCAGCAGTTACTCGCAAGGGGGGAACACTGAAGCTTTCTTT.

This clone was counted only a few times. The chain uses TRBV11-2 and TRBJ1-3; no definite D call. There are 15 residues in the CDR3. The germline gives CDR1 SGHAT, CDR2 FQNNGV. V lost 1 base and J lost 4, with 11 bases in between. The CDR3 nucleotides are TGTGCCAGCAGCTTAGGAGGATCCTCCGGAAACACCATATATTTT. This translates into CASSLGGSSGNTIYF.

This rearrangement joins TRBV7-6 to TRBJ2-7, with a weak D call TRBD2 (5 bases). In germline, CDR1 is SGHVS, CDR2 FNYEAQ. This CDR3 is built from 14 residues. V shed 1 base and J shed 4 bases, with 11 bases lying between them. The CDR3 protein is CASSLGSTGYEQYF. The CDR3, as DNA: TGTGCCAGCAGCTTAGGGTCCACGGGGTACGAGCAGTACTTC.

This rearrangement joins TRBV10-3 to TRBJ1-2; D is ambiguous. The V end was cut by 8 bases, the J end by 3 bases, with 13 bases between. Germline CDR1 ENHRY, CDR2 SYGVKD. The CDR3 length is 13 residues. The DNA of the CDR3 is TGTGCCATCTCACCACCCGGGGACTATGGCTACACCTTC. It is translated as CAISPPGDYGYTF.

This rearrangement joins TRBV25-1 to TRBJ2-2, with 7 bases aligning to TRBD1. Germline V gene sequence: CDR1 MGHDK, CDR2 SYGVNS. The CDR3 consists of 14 residues. Germline trimming cut 8 bases from V and 4 bases from J; bases unmatched to any gene: 7. The CDR3 DNA reads as TGTGCCAGCTCCCGACAGGGTATCACCGGGGAGCTGTTTTTT. Translating gives CASSRQGITGELFF.

About this clone itself: Mismatch with germline at one junction end may stem from a read error. J is TRBJ2-5 and V is TRBV7-7; possibly TRBD2 for D (5 bases). This CDR3 is built from 15 residues. CDR1 and CDR2 (germline): SSHAT, FNYEAQ (reference sequence). CDR3 amino acids: CASSLEEGERETQYF. The DNA of the CDR3 is TGTGCTAGCAGCTTAGAAGAGGGAGAGCGAGAGACCCAGTACTTC.